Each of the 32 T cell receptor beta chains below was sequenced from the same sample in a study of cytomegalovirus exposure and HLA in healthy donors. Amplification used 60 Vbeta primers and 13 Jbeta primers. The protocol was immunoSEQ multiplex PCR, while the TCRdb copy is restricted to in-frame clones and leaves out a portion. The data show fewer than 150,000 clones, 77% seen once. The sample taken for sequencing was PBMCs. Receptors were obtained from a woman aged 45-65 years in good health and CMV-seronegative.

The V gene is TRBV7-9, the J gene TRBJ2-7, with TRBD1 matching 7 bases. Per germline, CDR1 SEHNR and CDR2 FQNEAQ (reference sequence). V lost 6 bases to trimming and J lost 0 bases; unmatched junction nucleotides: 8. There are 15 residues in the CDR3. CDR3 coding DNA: TGTGCCAGCAGTACCCCCAGGGGGAGCTCCTACGAGCAGTACTTC. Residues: CASSTPRGSSYEQYF.

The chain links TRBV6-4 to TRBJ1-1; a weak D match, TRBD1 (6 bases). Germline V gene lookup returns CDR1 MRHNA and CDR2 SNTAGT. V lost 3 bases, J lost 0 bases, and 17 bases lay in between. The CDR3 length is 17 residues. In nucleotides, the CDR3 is TGTGCCAGCAGTGAATTCTATACAGGGAGCATGAACACTGAAGCTTTCTTT. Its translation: CASSEFYTGSMNTEAFF.

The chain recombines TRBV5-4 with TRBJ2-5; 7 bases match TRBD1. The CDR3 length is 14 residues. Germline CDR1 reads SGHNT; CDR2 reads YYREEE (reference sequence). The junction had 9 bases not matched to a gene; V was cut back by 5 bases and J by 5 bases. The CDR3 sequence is CASRDLTGEETQYF. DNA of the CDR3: TGTGCCAGCAGGGATTTAACAGGGGAGGAGACCCAGTACTTC.

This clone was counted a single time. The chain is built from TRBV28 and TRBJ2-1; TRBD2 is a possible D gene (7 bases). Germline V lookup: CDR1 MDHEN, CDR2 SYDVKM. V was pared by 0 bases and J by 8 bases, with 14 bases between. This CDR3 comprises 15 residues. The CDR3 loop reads CASSLWAGAQDEQFF. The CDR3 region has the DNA TGTGCCAGCAGTTTATGGGCGGGGGCGCAGGATGAGCAGTTCTTC.

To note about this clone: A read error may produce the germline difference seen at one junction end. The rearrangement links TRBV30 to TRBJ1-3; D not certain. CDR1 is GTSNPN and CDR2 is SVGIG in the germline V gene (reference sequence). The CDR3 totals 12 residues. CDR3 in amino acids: CAWGSSENTIYF. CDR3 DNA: TGTGCCTGGGGGAGTTCTGAAAACACCATATATTTT.

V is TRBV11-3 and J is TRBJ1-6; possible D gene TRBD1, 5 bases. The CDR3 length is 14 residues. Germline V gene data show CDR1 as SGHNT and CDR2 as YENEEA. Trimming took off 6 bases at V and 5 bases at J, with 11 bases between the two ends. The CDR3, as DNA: TGTGCCAGCAGTCACCGGGGGGATAATTCACCCCTCCACTTT. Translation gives CASSHRGDNSPLHF.

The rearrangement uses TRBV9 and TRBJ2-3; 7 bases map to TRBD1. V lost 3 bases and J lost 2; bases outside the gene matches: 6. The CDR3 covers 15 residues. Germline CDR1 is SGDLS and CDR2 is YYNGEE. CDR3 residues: CASSEGQAYTDTQYF. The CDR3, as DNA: TGTGCCAGCAGCGAAGGACAGGCCTACACAGATACGCAGTATTTT.

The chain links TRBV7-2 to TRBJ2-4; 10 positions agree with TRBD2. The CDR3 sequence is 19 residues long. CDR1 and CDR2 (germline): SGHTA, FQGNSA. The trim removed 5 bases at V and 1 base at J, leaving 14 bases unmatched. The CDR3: CASSPTPTSGGDAKNIQYF. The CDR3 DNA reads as TGTGCCAGCAGCCCAACCCCCACCAGCGGGGGGGATGCCAAAAACATTCAGTACTTC.

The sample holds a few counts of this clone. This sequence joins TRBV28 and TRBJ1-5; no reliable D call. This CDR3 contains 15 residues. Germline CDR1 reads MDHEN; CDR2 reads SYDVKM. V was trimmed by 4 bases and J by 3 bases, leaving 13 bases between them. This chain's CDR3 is CASSSLPGINQPQHF. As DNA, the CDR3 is TGTGCCAGCAGTTCACTGCCAGGAATCAATCAGCCCCAGCATTTT.

CDR3 in DNA: TGTGCCAGTAGTATTGGGCAGGTTAGCAATCAGCCCCAGCATTTT. Protein: CASSIGQVSNQPQHF. The chain carries TRBV19 and TRBJ1-5, with D unclear. Germline-derived CDR1 and CDR2 are LNHDA and SQIVND (reference sequence). This CDR3 is built from 15 residues. V was trimmed by 3 bases and J by 0 bases, leaving 9 bases between them.

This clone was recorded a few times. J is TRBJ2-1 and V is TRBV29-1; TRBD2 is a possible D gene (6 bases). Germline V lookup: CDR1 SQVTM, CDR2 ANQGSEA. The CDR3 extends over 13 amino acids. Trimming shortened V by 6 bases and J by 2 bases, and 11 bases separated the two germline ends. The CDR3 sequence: CSVRDFAYNEQFF. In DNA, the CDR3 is TGCAGCGTCCGGGACTTCGCCTACAATGAGCAGTTCTTC.

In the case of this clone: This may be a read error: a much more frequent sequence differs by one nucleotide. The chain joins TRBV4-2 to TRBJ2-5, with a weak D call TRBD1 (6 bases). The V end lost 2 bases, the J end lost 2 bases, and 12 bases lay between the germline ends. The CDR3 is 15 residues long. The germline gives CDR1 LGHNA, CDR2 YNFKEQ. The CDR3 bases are TGTGCCAGCAGCCAAACCGGGACAAGACAAGAGACCCAGTACTTC. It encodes CASSQTGTRQETQYF.

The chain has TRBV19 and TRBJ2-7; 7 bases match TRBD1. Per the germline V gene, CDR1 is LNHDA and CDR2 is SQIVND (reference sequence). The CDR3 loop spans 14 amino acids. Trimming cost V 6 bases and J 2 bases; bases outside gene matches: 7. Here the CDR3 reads CASSPTGDAYEQYF. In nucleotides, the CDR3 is TGTGCCAGTAGCCCCACAGGGGACGCCTACGAGCAGTACTTC.

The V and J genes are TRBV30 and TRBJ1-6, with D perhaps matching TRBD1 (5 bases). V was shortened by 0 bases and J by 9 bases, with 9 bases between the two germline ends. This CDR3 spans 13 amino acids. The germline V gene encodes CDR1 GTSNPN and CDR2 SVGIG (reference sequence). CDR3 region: CAWSVQEGSPLHF. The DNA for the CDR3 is TGTGCCTGGAGTGTACAGGAGGGTTCACCCCTCCACTTT.

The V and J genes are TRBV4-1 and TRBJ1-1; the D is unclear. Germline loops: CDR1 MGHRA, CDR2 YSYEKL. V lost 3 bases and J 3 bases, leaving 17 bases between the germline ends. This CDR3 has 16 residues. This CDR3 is CASSQAFRNADTEAFF. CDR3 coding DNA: TGCGCCAGCAGCCAGGCGTTCCGTAATGCGGACACTGAAGCTTTCTTT.

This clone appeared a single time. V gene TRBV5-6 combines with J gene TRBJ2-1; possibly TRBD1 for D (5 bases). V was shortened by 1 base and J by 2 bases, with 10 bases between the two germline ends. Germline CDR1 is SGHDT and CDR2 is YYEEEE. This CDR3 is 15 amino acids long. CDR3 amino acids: CASSLMRTPYNEQFF. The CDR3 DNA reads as TGTGCCAGCAGCTTGATGCGGACACCCTACAATGAGCAGTTCTTC. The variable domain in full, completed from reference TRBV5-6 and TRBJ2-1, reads DAGVTQSPTHLIKTRGQQVTLRCSPKSGHDTVSWYQQALGQGPQFIFQYYEEEERQRGNFPDRFSGHQFPNYSSELNVNALLLGDSALYLCASSLMRTPYNEQFFGPGTRLTVL.

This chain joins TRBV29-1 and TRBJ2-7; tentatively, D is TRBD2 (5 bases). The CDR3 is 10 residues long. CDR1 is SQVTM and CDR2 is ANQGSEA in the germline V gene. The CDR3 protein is CSLASYEQYF. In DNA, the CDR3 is TGCAGTCTAGCTTCCTACGAGCAGTACTTC.

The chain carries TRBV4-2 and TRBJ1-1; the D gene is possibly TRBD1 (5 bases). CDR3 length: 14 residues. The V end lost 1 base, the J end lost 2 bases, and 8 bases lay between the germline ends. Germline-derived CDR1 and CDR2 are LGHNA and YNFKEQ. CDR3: CASSQARDNTEAFF. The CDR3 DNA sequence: TGTGCCAGCAGCCAAGCCAGGGATAACACTGAAGCTTTCTTT.

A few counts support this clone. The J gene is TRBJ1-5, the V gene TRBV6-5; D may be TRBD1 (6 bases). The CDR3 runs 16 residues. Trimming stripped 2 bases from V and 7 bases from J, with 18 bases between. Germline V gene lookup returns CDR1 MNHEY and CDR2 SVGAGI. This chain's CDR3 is CASSYALRGSEQPQHF. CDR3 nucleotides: TGTGCCAGCAGTTACGCCTTAAGGGGGTCGGAACAGCCCCAGCATTTT.

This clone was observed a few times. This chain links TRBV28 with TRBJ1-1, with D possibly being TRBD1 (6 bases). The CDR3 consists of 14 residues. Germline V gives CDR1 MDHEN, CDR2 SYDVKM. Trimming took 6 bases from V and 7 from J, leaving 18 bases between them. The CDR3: CASRDQGPLFEAFF. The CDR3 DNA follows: TGTGCCAGCAGAGATCAGGGGCCCCTTTTTGAAGCTTTCTTT.

The CDR3 loop is CASTRPGQGLNEQYF. DNA of the CDR3: TGTGCCAGCACACGGCCGGGACAGGGACTCAACGAGCAGTACTTC. The chain has TRBV28 and TRBJ2-7; the match to TRBD1 covers 9 bases. This CDR3 comprises 15 residues. V was pared by 7 bases and J by 5 bases, with 12 bases of the junction left unmatched. The V gene's germline CDR1 is MDHEN and CDR2 SYDVKM.

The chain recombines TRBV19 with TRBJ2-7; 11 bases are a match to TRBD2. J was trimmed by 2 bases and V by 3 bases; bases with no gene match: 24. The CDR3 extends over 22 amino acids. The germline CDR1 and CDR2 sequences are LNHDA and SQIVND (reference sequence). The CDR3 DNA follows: TGTGCCAGTAGTATTCAACGACAGAGACCGACTAGCGGGGTGATCTCCCCCTACGAGCAGTACTTC. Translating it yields CASSIQRQRPTSGVISPYEQYF.

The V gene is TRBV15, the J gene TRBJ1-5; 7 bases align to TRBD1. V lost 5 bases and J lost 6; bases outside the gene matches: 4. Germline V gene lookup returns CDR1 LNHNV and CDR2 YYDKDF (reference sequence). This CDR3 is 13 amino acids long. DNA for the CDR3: TGTGCCACCAGCCGGGACAGTCGTCAGCCCCAGCATTTT. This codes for CATSRDSRQPQHF.

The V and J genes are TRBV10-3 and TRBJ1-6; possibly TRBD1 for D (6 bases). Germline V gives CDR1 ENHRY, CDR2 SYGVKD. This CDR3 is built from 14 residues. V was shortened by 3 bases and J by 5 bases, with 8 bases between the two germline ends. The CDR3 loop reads CAISEQGDNSPLHF. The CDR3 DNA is TGTGCCATCAGTGAACAGGGAGATAATTCACCCCTCCACTTT.

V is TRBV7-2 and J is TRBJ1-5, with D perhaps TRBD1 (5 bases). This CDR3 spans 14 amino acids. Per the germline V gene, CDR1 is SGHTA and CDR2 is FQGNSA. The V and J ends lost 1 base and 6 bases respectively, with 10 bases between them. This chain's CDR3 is CASSLGRGTQPQHF. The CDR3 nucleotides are TGTGCCAGCAGCTTAGGGCGGGGGACTCAGCCCCAGCATTTT.

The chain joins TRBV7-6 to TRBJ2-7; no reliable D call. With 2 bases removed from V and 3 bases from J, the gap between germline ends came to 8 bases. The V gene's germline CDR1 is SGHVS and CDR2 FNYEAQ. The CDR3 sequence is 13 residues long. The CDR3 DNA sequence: TGTGCCAGCAGCTTAAGTCGGTTCTACGAGCAGTACTTC. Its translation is CASSLSRFYEQYF.

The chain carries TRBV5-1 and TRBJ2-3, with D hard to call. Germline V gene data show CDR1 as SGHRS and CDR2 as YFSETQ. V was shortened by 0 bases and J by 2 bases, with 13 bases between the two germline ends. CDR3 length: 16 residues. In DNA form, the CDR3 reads TGCGCCAGCAGCTTGGTTTCCCTCGAGCCCACAGATACGCAGTATTTT. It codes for CASSLVSLEPTDTQYF.

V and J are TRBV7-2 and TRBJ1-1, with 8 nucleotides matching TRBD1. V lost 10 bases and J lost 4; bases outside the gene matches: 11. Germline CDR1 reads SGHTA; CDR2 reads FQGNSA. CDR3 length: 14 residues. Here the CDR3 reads CATSRGRRSTEAFF. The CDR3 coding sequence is TGTGCCACCTCCAGGGGGCGCCGAAGCACTGAAGCTTTCTTT.

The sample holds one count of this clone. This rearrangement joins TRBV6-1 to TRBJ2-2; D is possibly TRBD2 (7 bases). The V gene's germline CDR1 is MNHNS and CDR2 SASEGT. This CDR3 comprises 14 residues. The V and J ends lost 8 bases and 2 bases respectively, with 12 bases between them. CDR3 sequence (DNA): TGTGCCAGCGGTCGGGGGGCAAACACCGGGGAGCTGTTTTTT. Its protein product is CASGRGANTGELFF.

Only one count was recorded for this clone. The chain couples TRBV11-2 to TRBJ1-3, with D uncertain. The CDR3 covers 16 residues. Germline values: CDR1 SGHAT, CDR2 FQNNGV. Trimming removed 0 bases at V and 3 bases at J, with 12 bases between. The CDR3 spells CASSLEGWAVGNTIYF. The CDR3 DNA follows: TGTGCCAGCAGCTTAGAGGGCTGGGCAGTTGGAAACACCATATATTTT. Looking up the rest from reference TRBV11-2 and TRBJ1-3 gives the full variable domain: EAGVAQSPRYKIIEKRQSVAFWCNPISGHATLYWYQQILGQGPKLLIQFQNNGVVDDSQLPKDRFSAERLKGVDSTLKIQPAKLEDSAVYLCASSLEGWAVGNTIYFGEGSWLTVV.

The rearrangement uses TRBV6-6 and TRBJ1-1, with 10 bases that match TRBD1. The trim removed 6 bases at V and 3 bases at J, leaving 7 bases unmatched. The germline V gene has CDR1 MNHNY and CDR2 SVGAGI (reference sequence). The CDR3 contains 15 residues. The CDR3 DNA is TGTGCCAGCAGCAATTCCGGGACAGGGGACACTGAAGCTTTCTTT. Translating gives CASSNSGTGDTEAFF.

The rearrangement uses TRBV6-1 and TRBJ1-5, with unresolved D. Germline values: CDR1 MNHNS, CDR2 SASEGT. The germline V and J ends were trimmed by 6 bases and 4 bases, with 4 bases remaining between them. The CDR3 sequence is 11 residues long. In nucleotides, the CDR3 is TGTGCCAGCAGCTTTAATCAGCCCCAGCATTTT. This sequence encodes CASSFNQPQHF.